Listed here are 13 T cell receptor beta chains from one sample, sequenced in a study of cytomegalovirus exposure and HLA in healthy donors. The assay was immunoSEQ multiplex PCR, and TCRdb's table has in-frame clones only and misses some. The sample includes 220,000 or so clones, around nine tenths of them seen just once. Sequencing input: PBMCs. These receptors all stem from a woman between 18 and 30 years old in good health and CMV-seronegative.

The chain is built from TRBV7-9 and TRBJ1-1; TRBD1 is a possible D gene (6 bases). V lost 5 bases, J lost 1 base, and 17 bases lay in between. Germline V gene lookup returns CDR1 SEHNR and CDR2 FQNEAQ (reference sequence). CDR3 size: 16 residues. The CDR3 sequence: CASSPDIGQTNTEAFF. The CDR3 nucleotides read TGTGCCAGCAGCCCCGACATAGGACAGACGAACACTGAAGCTTTCTTT.

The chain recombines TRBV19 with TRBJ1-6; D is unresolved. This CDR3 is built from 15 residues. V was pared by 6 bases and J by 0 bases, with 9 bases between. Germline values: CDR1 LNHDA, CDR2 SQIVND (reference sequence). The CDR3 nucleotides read TGTGCCAGTAGGGGTCCGGGCTCCTATAATTCACCCCTCCACTTT. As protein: CASRGPGSYNSPLHF.

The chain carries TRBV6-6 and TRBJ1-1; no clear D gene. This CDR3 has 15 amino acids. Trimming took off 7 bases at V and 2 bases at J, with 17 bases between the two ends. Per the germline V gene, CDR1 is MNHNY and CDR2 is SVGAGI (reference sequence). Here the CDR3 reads CASIRLRDLNTEAFF. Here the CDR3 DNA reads TGTGCCAGCATTCGACTCCGGGATCTTAACACTGAAGCTTTCTTT.

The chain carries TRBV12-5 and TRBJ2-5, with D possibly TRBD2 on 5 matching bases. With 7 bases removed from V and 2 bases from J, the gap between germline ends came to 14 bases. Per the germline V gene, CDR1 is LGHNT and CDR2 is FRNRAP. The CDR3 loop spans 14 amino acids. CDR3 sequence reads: CASAPNPGQETQYF. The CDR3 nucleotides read TGTGCTAGTGCCCCTAACCCGGGGCAAGAGACCCAGTACTTC.

In DNA, the CDR3 is TGCAGCCCCTCCCTTCTGGGGGGTTGGGGCCAAGAGACCCAGTACTTC. Its protein is CSPSLLGGWGQETQYF. V gene TRBV29-1 combines with J gene TRBJ2-5, with a possible D match to TRBD2 (6 bases). Germline CDR1 reads SQVTM; CDR2 reads ANQGSEA. V was pared by 8 bases and J by 1 base, with 23 bases between. This CDR3 contains 16 residues.

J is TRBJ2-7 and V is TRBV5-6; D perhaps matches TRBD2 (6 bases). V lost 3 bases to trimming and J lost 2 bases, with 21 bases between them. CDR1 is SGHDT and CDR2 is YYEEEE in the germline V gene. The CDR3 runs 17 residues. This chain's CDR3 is CASSSLTLSGTPYEQYF. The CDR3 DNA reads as TGTGCCAGCAGCTCCCTAACTCTTAGCGGAACACCCTACGAGCAGTACTTC.

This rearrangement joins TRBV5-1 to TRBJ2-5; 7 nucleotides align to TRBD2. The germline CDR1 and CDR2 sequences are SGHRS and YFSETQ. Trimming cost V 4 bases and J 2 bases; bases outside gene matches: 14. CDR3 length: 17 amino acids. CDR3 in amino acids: CASSVSRGLGLQETQYF. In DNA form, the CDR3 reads TGCGCCAGCAGCGTGTCTCGGGGGTTGGGACTACAAGAGACCCAGTACTTC.

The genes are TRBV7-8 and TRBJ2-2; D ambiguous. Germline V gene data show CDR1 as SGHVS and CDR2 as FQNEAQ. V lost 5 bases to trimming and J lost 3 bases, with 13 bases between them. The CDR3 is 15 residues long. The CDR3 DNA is TGTGCCAGCAGCCGGGTCGCCCCGGACACCGGGGAGCTGTTTTTT. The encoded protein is CASSRVAPDTGELFF.

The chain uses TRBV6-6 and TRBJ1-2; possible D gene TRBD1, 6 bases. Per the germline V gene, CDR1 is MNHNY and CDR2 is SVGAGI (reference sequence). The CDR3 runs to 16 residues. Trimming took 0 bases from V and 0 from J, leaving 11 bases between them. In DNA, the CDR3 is TGTGCCAGCAGTTACTCTCGGGACAACGCTAACTATGGCTACACCTTC. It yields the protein CASSYSRDNANYGYTF.

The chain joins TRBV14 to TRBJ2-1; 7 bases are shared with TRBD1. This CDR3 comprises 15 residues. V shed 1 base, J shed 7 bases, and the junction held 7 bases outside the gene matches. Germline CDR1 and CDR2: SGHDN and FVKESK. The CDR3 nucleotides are TGTGCCAGCAGCCAAGTGGTGACAGGGAAAAATGAGCAGTTCTTC. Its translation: CASSQVVTGKNEQFF.

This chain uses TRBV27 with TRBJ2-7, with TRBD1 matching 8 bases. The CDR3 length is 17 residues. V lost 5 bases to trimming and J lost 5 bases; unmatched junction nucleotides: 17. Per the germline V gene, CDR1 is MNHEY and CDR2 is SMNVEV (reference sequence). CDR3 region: CASSLIFGQGTRNEQYF. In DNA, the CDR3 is TGTGCCAGCAGTCTGATATTCGGACAGGGAACTCGGAACGAGCAGTACTTC.

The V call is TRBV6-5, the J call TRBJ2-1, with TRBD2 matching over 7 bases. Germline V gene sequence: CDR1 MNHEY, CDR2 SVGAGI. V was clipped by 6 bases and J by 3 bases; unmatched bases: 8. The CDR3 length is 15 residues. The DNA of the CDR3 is TGTGCCAGCAGCAAAGCCCTAGCGGTCTACAATGAGCAGTTCTTC. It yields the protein CASSKALAVYNEQFF.

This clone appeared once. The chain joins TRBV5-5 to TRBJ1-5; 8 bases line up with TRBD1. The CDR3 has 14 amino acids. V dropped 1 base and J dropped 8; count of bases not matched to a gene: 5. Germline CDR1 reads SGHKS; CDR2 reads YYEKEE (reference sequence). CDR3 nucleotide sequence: TGTGCCAGCAGCTTGTCCAGGGGGCACGAGCCCCAGCATTTT. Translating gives CASSLSRGHEPQHF.